One and the same sample provided the 29 T cell receptor beta chains below, sequenced in a study of OX40 agonist ivuxolimab in advanced cancers. The table came from immunoSEQ multiplex PCR; TCRdb's copy has only in-frame clones and leaves some out. This sample has about 41,000 clones, with roughly 86% found just once. Specimen: CD4+ or CD8+ T cells sorted from blood, collected in a trial of the OX40 agonist ivuxolimab. The receptor set was obtained from an adult with an advanced solid tumor such as melanoma, head and neck, liver or kidney cancer.

This chain connects TRBV27 to TRBJ1-4; no definite D call. This CDR3 comprises 13 residues. Germline V gene lookup returns CDR1 MNHEY and CDR2 SMNVEV (reference sequence). The V end was cut by 3 bases, the J end by 0 bases, with 2 bases between. In DNA, the CDR3 is TGTGCCAGCAGTTTCGCAACTAATGAAAAACTGTTTTTT. Its protein product is CASSFATNEKLFF.

This chain connects TRBV5-5 to TRBJ2-3, with D possibly TRBD2 on 6 matching bases. The CDR3 consists of 14 residues. V was shortened by 4 bases and J by 4 bases, with 13 bases between the two germline ends. Per the germline V gene, CDR1 is SGHKS and CDR2 is YYEKEE (reference sequence). The CDR3 spells CASSGAGPADTQYF. The DNA for the CDR3 is TGTGCCAGCAGCGGGGCGGGACCTGCAGATACGCAGTATTTT.

The V and J genes are TRBV7-9 and TRBJ2-3; D is undetermined. The CDR3 loop spans 16 amino acids. V lost 1 base, J lost 2 bases, and 13 bases lay in between. Germline CDR1 SEHNR, CDR2 FQNEAQ (reference sequence). CDR3: CASSLEDPKATDTQYF. In nucleotides, the CDR3 is TGTGCCAGCAGCTTAGAGGACCCAAAGGCCACAGATACGCAGTATTTT. Full variable domain (rest looked up from reference TRBV7-9 and TRBJ2-3): DTGVSQNPRHKITKRGQNVTFRCDPISEHNRLYWYRQTLGQGPEFLTYFQNEAQLEKSRLLSDRFSAERPKGSFSTLEIQRTEQGDSAMYLCASSLEDPKATDTQYFGPGTRLTVL.

The chain recombines TRBV29-1 with TRBJ2-5; D gene unclear. Germline V gives CDR1 SQVTM, CDR2 ANQGSEA. Trimming stripped 1 base from V and 9 bases from J, with 9 bases between. The CDR3 loop spans 11 amino acids. CDR3: CSVEGPGAQYF. The CDR3 DNA reads as TGCAGCGTTGAAGGTCCTGGGGCCCAGTACTTC.

This chain joins TRBV5-4 and TRBJ2-7; D may be TRBD1 or TRBD2 (5 bases each). The germline V gene encodes CDR1 SGHNT and CDR2 YYREEE (reference sequence). The germline V and J ends were trimmed by 4 bases and 3 bases, with 17 bases remaining between them. This CDR3 region has 15 residues. CDR3 sequence (DNA): TGTGCCAGCAGCCATAAAAGGGGAGTTCTCTACGAGCAGTACTTC. Amino acids: CASSHKRGVLYEQYF.

The chain is built from TRBV4-1 and TRBJ1-1; D possibly corresponds to TRBD1 (5 bases). The V gene's germline CDR1 is MGHRA and CDR2 YSYEKL. The CDR3 loop spans 13 amino acids. V was trimmed by 0 bases and J by 8 bases, leaving 10 bases between them. This CDR3 reads CASSQDYEGEAFF. DNA of the CDR3: TGCGCCAGCAGCCAAGATTACGAGGGGGAAGCTTTCTTT.

The chain combines TRBV6-1 with TRBJ2-7; 7 bases line up with TRBD2. This CDR3 has 15 amino acids. J gave up 5 bases and V 6 bases, and 13 bases lay outside the gene matches. Germline CDR1 is MNHNS and CDR2 is SASEGT. The CDR3 sequence: CASRSAGRRSDEQYF. CDR3 coding DNA: TGTGCCAGCAGGTCAGCGGGGAGGCGTAGCGACGAGCAGTACTTC.

The gene calls are TRBV23-1 and TRBJ1-4; 7 bases are a match to TRBD1. TRBV23-1 is treated as an ORF (open reading frame) with a function not yet certain. This CDR3 is built from 19 residues. The junction had 16 bases not matched to a gene; V was cut back by 3 bases and J by 3 bases. The CDR3 bases are TGCGCCAGCAGTCAGGCTCCTGAAGGACAGGCTTTAGCTAATGAAAAACTGTTTTTT. Protein: CASSQAPEGQALANEKLFF.

The V gene is TRBV30, the J gene TRBJ2-2; 8 positions agree with TRBD1. In germline, CDR1 is GTSNPN, CDR2 SVGIG (reference sequence). This CDR3 comprises 12 residues. V shed 4 bases, J shed 7 bases, and the junction held 2 bases outside the gene matches. CDR3 coding DNA: TGTGCCTGGACTACAGGGGGCGGGGAGCTGTTTTTT. It codes for CAWTTGGGELFF.

The CDR3 is CASSLDPPGAGVTDTQYF. CDR3 sequence (DNA): TGTGCCAGCAGCTTAGACCCGCCGGGGGCGGGAGTCACAGATACGCAGTATTTT. V usage is TRBV7-2 and J usage is TRBJ2-3; D is possibly TRBD2 (7 bases). Germline assignment: CDR1 SGHTA and CDR2 FQGNSA. The CDR3 covers 18 residues. V lost 1 base and J lost 2, with 19 bases in between.

The chain recombines TRBV30 with TRBJ2-7; no clear D gene. The CDR3 has 13 amino acids. Trimming took off 0 bases at V and 3 bases at J, with 9 bases between the two ends. Germline V lookup: CDR1 GTSNPN, CDR2 SVGIG (reference sequence). CDR3 nucleotide sequence: TGTGCCTGGAGTGTGTGGCGCCGCTACGAGCAGTACTTC. Protein: CAWSVWRRYEQYF.

The table lists this clone with a few counts. The chain joins TRBV6-5 to TRBJ1-1; D call uncertain. Germline V gene lookup returns CDR1 MNHEY and CDR2 SVGAGI. V lost 0 bases and J lost 4, with 6 bases in between. The CDR3 spans 13 residues. The chain's CDR3 is CASSYSASTEAFF. The CDR3 DNA is TGTGCCAGCAGTTACTCTGCGAGCACTGAAGCTTTCTTT.

The gene calls are TRBV2 and TRBJ2-3, with TRBD1 matching over 9 bases. The CDR3 spans 15 residues. CDR1 SNHLY and CDR2 FYNNEI come from the germline V gene. J lost 5 bases, V lost 6 bases, and 9 bases had no gene match. CDR3 sequence: CASRGDRVRGDTQYF. The CDR3 DNA follows: TGTGCCAGCAGGGGGGACAGGGTCCGGGGAGATACGCAGTATTTT. The variable domain in full, with the rest retrieved from reference TRBV2 and TRBJ2-3, is EPEVTQTPSHQVTQMGQEVILRCVPISNHLYFYWYRQILGQKVEFLVSFYNNEISEKSEIFDDQFSVERPDGSNFTLKIRSTKLEDSAMYFCASRGDRVRGDTQYFGPGTRLTVL.

The V call is TRBV19, the J call TRBJ2-3, with a possible D match to TRBD2 (5 bases). Germline V gene data show CDR1 as LNHDA and CDR2 as SQIVND (reference sequence). V was trimmed by 5 bases and J by 4 bases, leaving 13 bases between them. The CDR3 spans 14 residues. The CDR3 protein is CASSPRPGADTQYF. CDR3 in DNA: TGTGCCAGTAGTCCCAGACCCGGGGCAGATACGCAGTATTTT.

The table lists this clone with a count of one. The rearrangement joins TRBV7-3 to TRBJ1-1; D unclear. The CDR3 has 14 residues. The ends were cut back, 2 bases at V and 1 base at J, with 8 bases in the middle. CDR1 is SGHTA, CDR2 FQGTGA, per germline. The CDR3 sequence: CASSLGLGNTEAFF. In DNA form, the CDR3 reads TGTGCCAGCAGCTTAGGTTTAGGGAACACTGAAGCTTTCTTT.

This clone is medium-sized within its sample. The V call is TRBV7-9, the J call TRBJ1-5, with 9 bases identical to TRBD1. Germline V gene data show CDR1 as SEHNR and CDR2 as FQNEAQ (reference sequence). The CDR3 runs to 18 residues. J lost 0 bases, V lost 5 bases, and 11 bases had no gene match. The CDR3 here is CASSLGQGGGYSNQPQHF. The CDR3 coding sequence is TGTGCCAGCAGCCTGGGACAGGGTGGAGGATATAGCAATCAGCCCCAGCATTTT. The whole variable domain, filled in from reference TRBV7-9 and TRBJ1-5, reads DTGVSQNPRHKITKRGQNVTFRCDPISEHNRLYWYRQTLGQGPEFLTYFQNEAQLEKSRLLSDRFSAERPKGSFSTLEIQRTEQGDSAMYLCASSLGQGGGYSNQPQHFGDGTRLSIL.

A few counts support this clone. For the CDR3, the DNA is TGTGCCAGCAGCTTATATGGGGCAGGGGAGCAGTTCTTC. This encodes CASSLYGAGEQFF. The rearrangement joins TRBV7-6 to TRBJ2-1, with a weak D call TRBD1 (5 bases). The CDR3 is 13 residues long. Trimming removed 2 bases at V and 10 bases at J, with 12 bases between. Germline V gene sequence: CDR1 SGHVS, CDR2 FNYEAQ.

V is TRBV20-1 and J is TRBJ2-3, with D tentatively TRBD2 (5 bases). The germline gives CDR1 DFQATT, CDR2 SNEGSKA (reference sequence). The V end was cut by 6 bases, the J end by 3 bases, with 7 bases between. The CDR3 loop spans 11 amino acids. Here the CDR3 reads CSAGDTDTQYF. Here the CDR3 DNA reads TGCAGTGCCGGGGATACAGATACGCAGTATTTT.

This chain connects TRBV11-2 to TRBJ2-3; a possible D gene is TRBD2 (6 bases). Germline lookup yields CDR1 SGHAT and CDR2 FQNNGV. V was trimmed by 0 bases and J by 3 bases, leaving 19 bases between them. This CDR3 spans 18 amino acids. The CDR3 bases are TGTGCCAGCAGCTTAGATCCCTTCAAGGGCGGGAAGACAGATACGCAGTATTTT. Translation gives CASSLDPFKGGKTDTQYF. Looking up the rest from reference TRBV11-2 and TRBJ2-3 gives the full variable domain: EAGVAQSPRYKIIEKRQSVAFWCNPISGHATLYWYQQILGQGPKLLIQFQNNGVVDDSQLPKDRFSAERLKGVDSTLKIQPAKLEDSAVYLCASSLDPFKGGKTDTQYFGPGTRLTVL.

By frequency in the sample, this clone is medium-sized. The chain recombines TRBV27 with TRBJ2-7; the match to TRBD1 covers 9 bases. J was trimmed by 3 bases and V by 5 bases; bases with no gene match: 5. CDR3 length: 14 residues. Germline V gene data show CDR1 as MNHEY and CDR2 as SMNVEV (reference sequence). CDR3 protein: CASSPGQGYYEQYF. DNA of the CDR3: TGTGCCAGCAGTCCCGGACAGGGGTACTACGAGCAGTACTTC.

The V call is TRBV5-4, the J call TRBJ2-5; D perhaps matches TRBD2 (6 bases). Germline values: CDR1 SGHNT, CDR2 YYREEE (reference sequence). V lost 7 bases to trimming and J lost 2 bases, with 15 bases between them. This CDR3 contains 14 residues. In DNA, the CDR3 is TGTGCCAGCGGAGGGGCGGGATTTCAAGAGACCCAGTACTTC. The encoded protein is CASGGAGFQETQYF.

CDR3 sequence (DNA): TGTGCCATCACCACCCCCGGGACTAGCGGCACAGATACGCAGTATTTT. Protein product: CAITTPGTSGTDTQYF. V usage is TRBV10-3 and J usage is TRBJ2-3; 10 nucleotides align to TRBD2. CDR3 length: 16 residues. Trimming removed 7 bases from V and 1 base from J; junction bases left unmatched: 8. Germline CDR1 and CDR2: ENHRY and SYGVKD.

This chain uses TRBV28 with TRBJ2-3, with 8 positions matching TRBD2. V lost 5 bases to trimming and J lost 3 bases; unmatched junction nucleotides: 7. This CDR3 is 15 amino acids long. Germline assignment: CDR1 MDHEN and CDR2 SYDVKM. The CDR3 region is CASSEAGEATDTQYF. The CDR3 DNA reads as TGTGCCAGCAGTGAAGCGGGAGAGGCAACAGATACGCAGTATTTT.

This clone was seen a single time. J is TRBJ2-3 and V is TRBV28, with TRBD2 matching over 8 bases. Germline CDR1 is MDHEN and CDR2 is SYDVKM. The trim removed 5 bases at V and 9 bases at J, leaving 10 bases unmatched. The CDR3 contains 14 residues. CDR3 residues: CASSGLAAGRTQYF. The CDR3, as DNA: TGTGCCAGCAGTGGACTAGCAGCTGGGAGGACGCAGTATTTT. The full variable domain, rest sourced from reference TRBV28 and TRBJ2-3, is DVKVTQSSRYLVKRTGEKVFLECVQDMDHENMFWYRQDPGLGLRLIYFSYDVKMKEKGDIPEGYSVSREKKERFSLILESASTNQTSMYLCASSGLAAGRTQYFGPGTRLTVL.

The rearrangement links TRBV30 to TRBJ2-7, with 8 bases matching TRBD1. Germline V gene lookup returns CDR1 GTSNPN and CDR2 SVGIG (reference sequence). V gave up 4 bases and J gave up 4 bases; unmatched junction bases: 12. The CDR3 extends over 15 amino acids. The CDR3 region has the DNA TGTGCCTGGAATCGGACAGGGCACCTCCTATACGAGCAGTACTTC. This encodes CAWNRTGHLLYEQYF.

This clone was seen a handful of times. This chain joins TRBV4-1 and TRBJ1-1, with D perhaps matching TRBD1 (6 bases). The CDR3 contains 16 residues. Trimming cost V 1 base and J 4 bases, with 16 bases left between them. Germline V gene data show CDR1 as MGHRA and CDR2 as YSYEKL. In DNA form, the CDR3 reads TGCGCCAGCAGCCAAGGAATGGGGGCGCTTGGCACTGAAGCTTTCTTT. This codes for CASSQGMGALGTEAFF.

V and J are TRBV29-1 and TRBJ1-4; D is unclear. The CDR3 contains 13 residues. V shed 6 bases and J shed 0 bases, with 8 bases lying between them. Germline loops: CDR1 SQVTM, CDR2 ANQGSEA. CDR3 residues: CSVQRATNEKLFF. CDR3 nucleotide sequence: TGCAGCGTCCAACGTGCAACTAATGAAAAACTGTTTTTT.

V and J are TRBV7-3 and TRBJ2-3; TRBD1 is a possible D gene (6 bases). V was pared by 3 bases and J by 6 bases, with 10 bases between. CDR1 is SGHTA and CDR2 is FQGTGA in the germline V gene. The CDR3 runs 13 residues. The CDR3 DNA is TGTGCCAGCAGCTTGAGTACAGGGGATACGCAGTATTTT. It translates to CASSLSTGDTQYF.

The V and J genes are TRBV6-6 and TRBJ2-7, with 7 bases identical to TRBD1. Germline CDR1 and CDR2: MNHNY and SVGAGI (reference sequence). This CDR3 has 15 amino acids. Germline trimming cut 2 bases from V and 2 bases from J; bases unmatched to any gene: 6. The CDR3 coding sequence is TGTGCCAGCAGTTACGGGACAGAGATTCCCTACGAGCAGTACTTC. This sequence encodes CASSYGTEIPYEQYF.